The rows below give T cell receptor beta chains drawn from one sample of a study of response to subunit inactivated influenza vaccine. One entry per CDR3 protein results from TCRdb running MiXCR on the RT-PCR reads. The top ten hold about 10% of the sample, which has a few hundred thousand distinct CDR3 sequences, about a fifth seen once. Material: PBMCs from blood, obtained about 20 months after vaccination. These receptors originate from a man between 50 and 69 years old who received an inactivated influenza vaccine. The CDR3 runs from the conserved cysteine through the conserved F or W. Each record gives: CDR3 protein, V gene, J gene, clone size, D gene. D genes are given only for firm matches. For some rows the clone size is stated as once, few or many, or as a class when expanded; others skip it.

CDR3 protein: CRPERGNTEAFF; V gene: TRBV20-1; J gene: TRBJ1-1; clone size: few; D gene: -
CDR3 protein: CAWSLTRGRNNQPQHF; V gene: TRBV30; J gene: TRBJ1-5; clone size: few; D gene: -
CDR3 protein: CASSPMGSNQPQHF; V gene: TRBV18; J gene: TRBJ1-5; clone size: few; D gene: -
CDR3 protein: CASSVAPGLSNTGELFF; V gene: TRBV9; J gene: TRBJ2-2; clone size: few; D gene: -
CDR3 protein: CASSLEADNYGYTF; V gene: TRBV5-5; J gene: TRBJ1-2; clone size: many; D gene: -
CDR3 protein: CASSSGTGHSGNTIYF; V gene: TRBV18; J gene: TRBJ1-3; clone size: many; D gene: TRBD1
CDR3 protein: CASSLVSLEAFF; V gene: TRBV7-2; J gene: TRBJ1-1; clone size: few; D gene: -
CDR3 protein: CASSHQESTNEKLFF; V gene: TRBV7-9; J gene: TRBJ1-4; clone size: -; D gene: -
CDR3 protein: CASRSSTSTDTQYF; V gene: TRBV12-3/TRBV12-4; J gene: TRBJ2-3; clone size: once; D gene: -
CDR3 protein: CAISARGATSGGHGELFF; V gene: TRBV10-3; J gene: TRBJ2-2; clone size: few; D gene: TRBD2
CDR3 protein: CASSKRTGELFF; V gene: TRBV6-5; J gene: TRBJ2-2; clone size: -; D gene: -
CDR3 protein: CASSLARQWGATDTQYF; V gene: TRBV5-5; J gene: TRBJ2-3; clone size: few; D gene: -
CDR3 protein: CASSQDTWDRPNTEAFF; V gene: TRBV4-3; J gene: TRBJ1-1; clone size: few; D gene: TRBD1
CDR3 protein: CASRKQGFMNTEAFF; V gene: TRBV12-3/TRBV12-4; J gene: TRBJ1-1; clone size: -; D gene: -
CDR3 protein: CAIRNTGANEQFF; V gene: TRBV10-3; J gene: TRBJ2-1; clone size: few; D gene: TRBD1
CDR3 protein: CSVTRRVGGYTF; V gene: TRBV29-1; J gene: TRBJ1-2; clone size: -; D gene: -
CDR3 protein: CASGGRAPDTQYF; V gene: TRBV21-1; J gene: TRBJ2-3; clone size: few; D gene: -